This T cell receptor beta chain is drawn from a study of blood T cell repertoires in COVID-19. About the research overall: Samples representing acute and convalescent COVID-19 were sourced from the United States, Italy and Spain.

Original handling: By means of reference gene primer amplification, nucleated cell counts were estimated. Libraries were prepared by immunoSEQ multiplex PCR; TCRdb keeps only in-frame clonotypes and omits some of them. From that table come the V and J calls and clone size; the DNA was used to work out D and trimming. This sample has over 250,000 clones; nearly 90% occur once, and the top ten carry 0.8%. This CDR3 spans 16 amino acids. Trimming took off 4 bases at V and 2 bases at J, with 16 bases between the two ends. Germline V gives CDR1 MNHEY, CDR2 SMNVEV (reference sequence). The sample comprised peripheral blood. This sequence was found in a woman aged 30 to 39 with acute or convalescent COVID-19. The rearrangement links TRBV27 to TRBJ2-3; D is uncertain. The chain's CDR3 is CASSSGVPSYTDTQYF. CDR3 in DNA: TGTGCCAGCAGTTCCGGAGTACCATCTTACACAGATACGCAGTATTTT.